The 27 T cell receptor beta chains listed next were all sequenced from one sample in a study of OX40 agonist ivuxolimab in advanced cancers. Repertoires were generated with immunoSEQ multiplex PCR, while TCRdb's copy carries only in-frame clones and drops some. The sample yields roughly 50,000 clones, about 84% seen once. The specimen was CD4+ or CD8+ T cells sorted from blood, collected in a trial of the OX40 agonist ivuxolimab. The receptors were sampled from an adult with an advanced solid tumor such as melanoma, head and neck, liver or kidney cancer.

The chain joins TRBV28 to TRBJ1-6, with D tentatively TRBD1 (5 bases). Germline CDR1 reads MDHEN; CDR2 reads SYDVKM. The CDR3 is 14 amino acids. Deletions cut 6 bases from V and 9 bases from J, with 15 bases between. The CDR3 DNA is TGTGCCAGCAGGGGTCAGGGCAAGGGTTCACCCCTCCACTTT. The encoded protein is CASRGQGKGSPLHF.

The CDR3 loop is CASSDHSGTGFTDTQYF. The CDR3 DNA follows: TGTGCCAGCAGTGACCATTCCGGGACAGGCTTCACAGATACGCAGTATTTT. This chain connects TRBV6-1 to TRBJ2-3; 8 bases agree with TRBD1. The CDR3 runs 17 residues. The V and J ends lost 3 bases and 2 bases, in that order; junction bases with no gene match: 10. CDR1 MNHNS and CDR2 SASEGT come from the germline V gene.

This clone was seen a few times. This chain joins TRBV28 and TRBJ2-4; D not certain. This CDR3 comprises 16 residues. The germline CDR1 and CDR2 sequences are MDHEN and SYDVKM. With 3 bases removed from V and 1 base from J, the gap between germline ends came to 13 bases. This CDR3 is CASSLISFAAKNIQYF. DNA for the CDR3: TGTGCCAGCAGTTTGATCAGCTTCGCGGCCAAAAACATTCAGTACTTC.

This clone was seen only once. The chain combines TRBV7-8 with TRBJ1-1; no clear D. This CDR3 contains 13 residues. CDR1 is SGHVS and CDR2 is FQNEAQ in the germline V gene. V lost 2 bases and J lost 0, with 4 bases in between. The CDR3 loop reads CASSLRLNTEAFF. The CDR3 DNA reads TGTGCCAGCAGCTTAAGGCTGAACACTGAAGCTTTCTTT.

This clone was counted between two and nine times. The chain links TRBV5-4 to TRBJ1-6, with D possibly being TRBD1 (6 bases). Germline assignment: CDR1 SGHNT and CDR2 YYREEE (reference sequence). V lost 1 base and J lost 14, with 13 bases in between. CDR3 length: 13 amino acids. CDR3 sequence (DNA): TGTGCCAGCAGCTTGACCCGGGACACTACCCTCCACTTT. Amino acid sequence: CASSLTRDTTLHF.

The rearrangement joins TRBV10-1 to TRBJ1-2, with D possibly TRBD1 on 6 matching bases. This CDR3 is built from 13 residues. V was trimmed by 9 bases and J by 8 bases, leaving 19 bases between them. In germline, CDR1 is WNHNN, CDR2 SYGVQD (reference sequence). CDR3 amino acids: CASTTGPIKGYTF. The CDR3 region has the DNA TGCGCCAGTACTACAGGGCCTATTAAGGGCTACACCTTC.

V usage is TRBV7-2 and J usage is TRBJ1-5; a weak D match, TRBD1 (5 bases). The germline CDR1 and CDR2 sequences are SGHTA and FQGNSA. Between the trimmed V and J ends, which lost 1 base and 1 base, there was a span of 11 bases. The CDR3 is 16 residues long. For the CDR3, the DNA is TGTGCCAGCAGCTTAGGAGGGGCGGTGAGCAATCAGCCCCAGCATTTT. It encodes CASSLGGAVSNQPQHF.

This chain connects TRBV5-1 to TRBJ2-7; D possibly uses TRBD1 or TRBD2 (5 bases each). Germline V CDR1 and CDR2: SGHRS, YFSETQ. Trimming removed 0 bases from V and 2 bases from J, with 18 bases in between. This CDR3 comprises 17 residues. Here the CDR3 DNA reads TGCGCCAGCAGCTTGGATGTCGGGACGATCACTACCTACGAGCAGTACTTC. It translates to CASSLDVGTITTYEQYF.

The gene calls are TRBV6-5 and TRBJ2-1, with 7 bases aligning to TRBD2. The CDR3 is 14 amino acids. From germline, CDR1 is MNHEY and CDR2 SVGAGI. V lost 6 bases to trimming and J lost 7 bases; unmatched junction nucleotides: 9. The DNA of the CDR3 is TGTGCCAGCAGCCAGACTAGCTCGAGGAATGAGCAGTTCTTC. It codes for CASSQTSSRNEQFF.

V is TRBV6-1 and J is TRBJ1-3, with a weak D call TRBD1 (6 bases). The V and J ends lost 6 bases and 7 bases respectively, with 13 bases between them. Germline lookup yields CDR1 MNHNS and CDR2 SASEGT. This CDR3 spans 13 amino acids. CDR3 loop: CASSRGKDNTIYF. In DNA, the CDR3 is TGTGCCAGCAGCAGGGGAAAGGACAACACCATATATTTT.

The CDR3 reads CASSSDGNTEAFF. As DNA, the CDR3 is TGTGCCAGCAGTTCGGACGGTAACACTGAAGCTTTCTTT. The chain combines TRBV28 with TRBJ1-1; D not resolved. The germline gives CDR1 MDHEN, CDR2 SYDVKM. The CDR3 runs 13 residues. V was trimmed by 4 bases and J by 2 bases, leaving 8 bases between them.

V is TRBV28 and J is TRBJ2-5; the D call may be TRBD1 or TRBD2 (5 bases each). The DNA end is more similar to TRBJ2-7, so the J call may be wrong. The CDR3 has 13 amino acids. Germline CDR1 and CDR2: MDHEN and SYDVKM. The CDR3 DNA reads as TGTGCCAGCAGTTGGGACGGGGCCTACGAGCAGTACTTC. This sequence encodes CASSWDGAYEQYF.

The CDR3 nucleotides read TGTGCCAGCGACTTTGGGAGGGGAAGGGCCTACAATGAGCAGTTCTTC. This gives the protein CASDFGRGRAYNEQFF. The V call is TRBV7-9, the J call TRBJ2-1; TRBD2 agrees at 7 bases. Trimming took 8 bases from V and 2 from J; bases not matched to a gene: 12. The CDR3 runs 16 residues. The germline V gene has CDR1 SEHNR and CDR2 FQNEAQ (reference sequence). Full variable domain (missing parts from reference TRBV7-9 and TRBJ2-1): DTGVSQNPRHKITKRGQNVTFRCDPISEHNRLYWYRQTLGQGPEFLTYFQNEAQLEKSRLLSDRFSAERPKGSFSTLEIQRTEQGDSAMYLCASDFGRGRAYNEQFFGPGTRLTVL.

A few counts support this clone. This chain joins TRBV19 and TRBJ2-1, with 12 bases aligning to TRBD2. This CDR3 region has 15 residues. Germline values: CDR1 LNHDA, CDR2 SQIVND (reference sequence). V gave up 5 bases and J gave up 3 bases; unmatched junction bases: 2. This CDR3 reads CASSPTSGGYNEQFF. The CDR3, as DNA: TGTGCCAGTAGTCCGACTAGCGGGGGCTACAATGAGCAGTTCTTC.

The chain carries TRBV7-8 and TRBJ1-5; D perhaps matches TRBD1 (6 bases). CDR3 length equals 15 residues. Trimming left V 3 bases short and J 5 bases short, with 14 bases between. The V gene's germline CDR1 is SGHVS and CDR2 FQNEAQ. CDR3 in DNA: TGTGCCAGCAGCTTGGAACTGGGACACGATCAGCCCCAGCATTTT. It translates to CASSLELGHDQPQHF. The entire variable domain, with the rest obtained from reference TRBV7-8 and TRBJ1-5, is as follows: GAGVSQSPRYKVAKRGQDVALRCDPISGHVSLFWYQQALGQGPEFLTYFQNEAQLDKSGLPSDRFFAERPEGSVSTLKIQRTQQEDSAVYLCASSLELGHDQPQHFGDGTRLSIL.

The genes are TRBV2 and TRBJ1-1; D may be TRBD1 (5 bases). This CDR3 is 13 amino acids long. Germline values: CDR1 SNHLY, CDR2 FYNNEI. The ends were cut back, 7 bases at V and 3 bases at J, with 12 bases in the middle. CDR3 bases: TGTGCCAGCACCCGGGGACGGGACACTGAAGCTTTCTTT. Its protein is CASTRGRDTEAFF. The full variable domain, with the rest looked up from reference TRBV2 and TRBJ1-1, is EPEVTQTPSHQVTQMGQEVILRCVPISNHLYFYWYRQILGQKVEFLVSFYNNEISEKSEIFDDQFSVERPDGSNFTLKIRSTKLEDSAMYFCASTRGRDTEAFFGQGTRLTVV.

The V and J genes are TRBV11-3 and TRBJ1-4, with D perhaps matching TRBD1 (6 bases). Germline lookup yields CDR1 SGHNT and CDR2 YENEEA. This CDR3 region has 17 residues. Trimming removed 1 base at V and 5 bases at J, with 17 bases between. The CDR3 DNA sequence: TGTGCCAGCAGCTTAGGGGCCACAGCCCAGGGGAATGAAAAACTGTTTTTT. Its protein product is CASSLGATAQGNEKLFF.

The chain combines TRBV30 with TRBJ1-5, with 8 bases lining up with TRBD1. Germline CDR1 is GTSNPN and CDR2 is SVGIG (reference sequence). The CDR3 loop spans 13 amino acids. The junction had 6 bases not matched to a gene; V was cut back by 4 bases and J by 7 bases. In DNA form, the CDR3 reads TGTGCCTGGACCAGGGGGCAGGGACAGCCCCAGCATTTT. Its translation: CAWTRGQGQPQHF.

This chain joins TRBV7-9 and TRBJ1-2, with D unclear. The germline V and J ends were trimmed by 2 bases and 5 bases, with 18 bases remaining between them. Per the germline V gene, CDR1 is SEHNR and CDR2 is FQNEAQ (reference sequence). The CDR3 spans 16 residues. The CDR3 loop is CASSLLAVFVPYGYTF. The CDR3 DNA reads TGTGCCAGCAGCTTACTCGCGGTTTTCGTACCTTATGGCTACACCTTC.

This chain uses TRBV19 with TRBJ1-4; D not certain. This CDR3 contains 13 residues. V was shortened by 6 bases and J by 8 bases, with 13 bases between the two germline ends. Germline lookup yields CDR1 LNHDA and CDR2 SQIVND (reference sequence). This chain's CDR3 is CASSVGGPEKLFF. CDR3 sequence (DNA): TGTGCCAGTAGCGTGGGTGGACCCGAAAAACTGTTTTTT.

The CDR3 DNA reads TGTGCCAGCAGCTTAGTCCCGGACAGGACCCTCTCTGGGGCCAACGTCCTGACTTTC. Translating gives CASSLVPDRTLSGANVLTF. The chain has TRBV7-8 and TRBJ2-6, with 7 bases identical to TRBD1. The CDR3 extends over 19 amino acids. V dropped 1 base and J dropped 0; count of bases not matched to a gene: 9. Germline CDR1 and CDR2: SGHVS and FQNEAQ. Looking up the rest from reference TRBV7-8 and TRBJ2-6 gives the full variable domain: GAGVSQSPRYKVAKRGQDVALRCDPISGHVSLFWYQQALGQGPEFLTYFQNEAQLDKSGLPSDRFFAERPEGSVSTLKIQRTQQEDSAVYLCASSLVPDRTLSGANVLTFGAGSRLTVL.

J is TRBJ1-2 and V is TRBV5-4; 7 nucleotides agree with TRBD1. CDR3 length equals 12 residues. J gave up 7 bases and V 2 bases, and 2 bases lay outside the gene matches. The germline gives CDR1 SGHNT, CDR2 YYREEE (reference sequence). CDR3 region: CASSFDRVGYTF. The CDR3 DNA reads TGTGCCAGCAGCTTTGACAGGGTTGGCTACACCTTC.

V gene TRBV28 combines with J gene TRBJ2-5; D unclear. Germline lookup yields CDR1 MDHEN and CDR2 SYDVKM. Trimming shortened V by 6 bases and J by 5 bases, and 16 bases separated the two germline ends. The length of the CDR3 is 14 residues. The DNA for the CDR3 is TGTGCCAGCAGCTCCCGACACCTCGCGGAGACCCAGTACTTC. Its protein is CASSSRHLAETQYF. The full variable domain, completed using reference TRBV28 and TRBJ2-5, is DVKVTQSSRYLVKRTGEKVFLECVQDMDHENMFWYRQDPGLGLRLIYFSYDVKMKEKGDIPEGYSVSREKKERFSLILESASTNQTSMYLCASSSRHLAETQYFGPGTRLLVL.

The rearrangement joins TRBV7-9 to TRBJ2-3; no clear D gene. The V gene's germline CDR1 is SEHNR and CDR2 FQNEAQ (reference sequence). V dropped 5 bases and J dropped 0 bases, with 6 bases sitting between them. CDR3 length: 13 amino acids. The CDR3 sequence: CASSLSSTDTQYF. The CDR3 nucleotides are TGTGCCAGCAGCCTTTCTAGCACAGATACGCAGTATTTT.

The genes are TRBV2 and TRBJ2-7; no clear D gene. The CDR3 loop spans 12 amino acids. Trimming removed 2 bases from V and 4 bases from J, with 6 bases in between. The germline V gene encodes CDR1 SNHLY and CDR2 FYNNEI. CDR3 in amino acids: CASSESGYEQYF. The CDR3, as DNA: TGTGCCAGCAGTGAATCCGGGTACGAGCAGTACTTC.

The chain carries TRBV5-6 and TRBJ2-1; D not certain. CDR1 and CDR2 from the germline V gene are SGHDT and YYEEEE. V was cut by 0 bases and J by 8 bases, with 3 bases left in between. The CDR3 covers 11 residues. CDR3 residues: CASSLAYEQFF. In nucleotides, the CDR3 is TGTGCCAGCAGCTTGGCCTATGAGCAGTTCTTC.

The chain has TRBV15 and TRBJ1-5; D call uncertain. Between the trimmed V and J ends, which lost 0 bases and 6 bases, there was a span of 12 bases. The CDR3 is 15 residues long. Germline V gives CDR1 LNHNV, CDR2 YYDKDF (reference sequence). The CDR3 loop reads CATSRDRGIRQPQHF. In nucleotides, the CDR3 is TGTGCCACCAGCAGAGATCGAGGGATTCGTCAGCCCCAGCATTTT. Together with reference TRBV15 and TRBJ1-5, the CDR3 gives the full variable domain: DAMVIQNPRYQVTQFGKPVTLSCSQTLNHNVMYWYQQKSSQAPKLLFHYYDKDFNNEADTPDNFQSRRPNTSFCFLDIRSPGLGDTAMYLCATSRDRGIRQPQHFGDGTRLSIL.